This T cell receptor (beta chain) was identified in a study of PD-L1 blockade in urothelial cancer. Study-level background: Prior chemotherapy in patients spanned 0 to 3 regimens. Study-wide results and limits: Below-median pretreatment blood TCR clonality was associated with improved progression-free and overall survival.

This clone was seen only once. The antigen is not known. V shed 0 bases and J shed 0 bases, with 6 bases lying between them. The CDR3 spans 15 residues. Germline V gene sequence: CDR1 SGHRS, CDR2 YFSETQ. Using immunoSEQ multiplex PCR, the repertoire was profiled, and TCRdb retains in-frame clones only, with some absent. Among 70,000 or so clones listed, 80% to 85% were seen once. Sequencing was performed on PBMCs, taken around atezolizumab (anti-PD-L1) treatment. The sequence derives from a man between 65 and 80 years old with urothelial cancer. The genes are TRBV5-1 and TRBJ1-4; the D is unclear. CDR3 DNA sequence: TGCGCCAGCAGCTTGGACCCAGCAACTAATGAAAAACTGTTTTTT. Translating gives CASSLDPATNEKLFF.